Included here is one TCR beta chain sequence, with context. The antigen remains unidentified. These data belong to a study of molecular identifiers for immune sequencing clone quantification. Points from the study as a whole: Barcodes shared by identical TCR molecules could lead to underestimated sizes of highly expanded clones. Clones above 20 RNA copies contained over 97% of effector molecules but under 1% of naive ones.

One entry per CDR3 protein results from TCRdb running MiXCR on the PCR reads. Of approximately 680,000 distinct CDR3 sequences detected, about 25% appear once; the ten largest clones hold 0.75% to 0.8%. Germline CDR1 is SGHDN and CDR2 is FVKESK. The CDR3 covers 14 residues. V lost 0 bases and J 4 bases, leaving 7 bases between the germline ends. This receptor was identified in a human donor in good health. Some libraries in this study had Jurkat cell RNA spiked in. This chain links TRBV14 with TRBJ1-3, with no clear D. Sequences were obtained from naive CD8+ T cells from blood, with Jurkat cell RNA spiked in. Noted subset: FACS-sorted CD8+CD4-CCR7+CD45RA+ naive T cells. The CDR3 here is CASSQDHFGNTIYF. In DNA form, the CDR3 reads TGTGCCAGCAGCCAAGATCACTTCGGAAACACCATATATTTT.